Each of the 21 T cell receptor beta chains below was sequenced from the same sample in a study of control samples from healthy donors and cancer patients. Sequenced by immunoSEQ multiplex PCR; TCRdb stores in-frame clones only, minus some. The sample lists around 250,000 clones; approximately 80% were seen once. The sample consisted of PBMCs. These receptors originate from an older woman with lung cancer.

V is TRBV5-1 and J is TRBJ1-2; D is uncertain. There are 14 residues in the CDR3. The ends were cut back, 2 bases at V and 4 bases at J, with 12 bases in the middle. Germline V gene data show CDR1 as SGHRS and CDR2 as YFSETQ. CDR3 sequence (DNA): TGCGCCAGCAGCTTAGGCACCTGGGGCTATGGCTACACCTTC. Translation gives CASSLGTWGYGYTF.

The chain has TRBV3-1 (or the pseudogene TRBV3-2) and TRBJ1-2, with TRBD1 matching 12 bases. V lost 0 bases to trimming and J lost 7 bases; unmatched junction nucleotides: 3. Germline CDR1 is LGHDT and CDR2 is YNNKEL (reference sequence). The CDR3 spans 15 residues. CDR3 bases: TGTGCCAGCAGCCAAGAAGGGACAGGGGGCCGTGGCTACACCTTC. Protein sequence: CASSQEGTGGRGYTF.

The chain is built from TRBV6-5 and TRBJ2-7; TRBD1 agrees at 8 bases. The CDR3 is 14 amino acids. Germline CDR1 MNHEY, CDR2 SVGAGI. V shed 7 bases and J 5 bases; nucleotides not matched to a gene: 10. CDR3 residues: CASNPSGGLHEQYF. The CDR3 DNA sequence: TGTGCCAGCAACCCTTCAGGGGGCCTCCACGAGCAGTACTTC.

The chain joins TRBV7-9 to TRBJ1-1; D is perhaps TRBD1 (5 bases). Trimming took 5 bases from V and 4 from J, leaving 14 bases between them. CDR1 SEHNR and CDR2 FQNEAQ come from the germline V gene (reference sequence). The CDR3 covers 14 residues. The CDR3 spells CASSPTPQGTEAFF. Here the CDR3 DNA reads TGTGCCAGCAGCCCGACCCCTCAGGGCACTGAAGCTTTCTTT.

The CDR3 DNA reads TGTGCCAGCAGCTTAAGTTTGGCAGATACGCAGTATTTT. It encodes CASSLSLADTQYF. The chain has TRBV7-9 and TRBJ2-3; D ambiguous. The ends were cut back, 2 bases at V and 4 bases at J, with 7 bases in the middle. The CDR3 sequence is 13 residues long. Germline CDR1 SEHNR, CDR2 FQNEAQ (reference sequence).

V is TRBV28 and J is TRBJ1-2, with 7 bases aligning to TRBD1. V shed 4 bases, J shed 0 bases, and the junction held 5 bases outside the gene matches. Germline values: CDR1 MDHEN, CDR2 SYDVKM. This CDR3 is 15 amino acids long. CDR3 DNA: TGTGCCAGCAGTTCTCCAGGGGGGGCTAACTATGGCTACACCTTC. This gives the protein CASSSPGGANYGYTF.

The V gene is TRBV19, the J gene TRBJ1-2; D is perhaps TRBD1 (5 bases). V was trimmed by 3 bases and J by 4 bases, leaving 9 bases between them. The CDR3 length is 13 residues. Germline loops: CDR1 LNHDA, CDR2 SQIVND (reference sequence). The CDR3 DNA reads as TGTGCCAGTAGTATGGAAGGGGCCTATGGCTACACCTTC. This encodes CASSMEGAYGYTF.

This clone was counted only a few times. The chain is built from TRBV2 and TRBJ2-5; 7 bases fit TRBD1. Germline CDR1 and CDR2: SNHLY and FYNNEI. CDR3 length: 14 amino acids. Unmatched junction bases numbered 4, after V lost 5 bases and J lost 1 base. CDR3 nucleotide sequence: TGTGCCAGCAGTTTCCAGGGGGTCCAAGAGACCCAGTACTTC. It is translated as CASSFQGVQETQYF.

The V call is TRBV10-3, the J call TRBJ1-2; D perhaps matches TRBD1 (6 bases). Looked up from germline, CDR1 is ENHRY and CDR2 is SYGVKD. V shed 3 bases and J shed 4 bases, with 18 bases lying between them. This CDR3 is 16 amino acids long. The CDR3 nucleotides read TGTGCCATCAGTGACGCTAGGGGGAAAGGGGCCTATGGCTACACCTTC. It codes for CAISDARGKGAYGYTF.

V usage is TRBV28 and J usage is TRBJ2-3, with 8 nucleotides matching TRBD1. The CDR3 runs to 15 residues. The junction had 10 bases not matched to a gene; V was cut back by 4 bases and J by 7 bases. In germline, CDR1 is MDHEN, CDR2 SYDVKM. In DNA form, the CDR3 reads TGTGCCAGCAGTTCGGCCGGGACAGGAGACAATACGCAGTATTTT. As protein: CASSSAGTGDNTQYF.

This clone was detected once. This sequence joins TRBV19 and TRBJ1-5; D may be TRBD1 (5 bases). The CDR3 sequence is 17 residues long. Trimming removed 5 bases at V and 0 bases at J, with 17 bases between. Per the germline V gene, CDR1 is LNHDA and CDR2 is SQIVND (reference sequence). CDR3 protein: CASSVTGGGDSNQPQHF. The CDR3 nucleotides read TGTGCCAGTAGTGTCACAGGAGGCGGGGATAGCAATCAGCCCCAGCATTTT.

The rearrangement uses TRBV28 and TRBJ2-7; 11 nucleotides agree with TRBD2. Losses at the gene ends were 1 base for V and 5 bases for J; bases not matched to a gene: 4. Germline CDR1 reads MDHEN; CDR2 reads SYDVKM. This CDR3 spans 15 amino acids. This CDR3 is CASSLLAGGPDEQYF. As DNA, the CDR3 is TGTGCCAGCAGTTTATTAGCGGGAGGGCCGGACGAGCAGTACTTC.

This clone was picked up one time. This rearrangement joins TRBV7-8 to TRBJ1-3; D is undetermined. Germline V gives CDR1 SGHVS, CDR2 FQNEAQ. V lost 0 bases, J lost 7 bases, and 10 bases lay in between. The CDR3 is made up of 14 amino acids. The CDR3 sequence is CASSLAGPRNTIYF. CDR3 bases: TGTGCCAGCAGCTTAGCAGGGCCCAGGAACACCATATATTTT. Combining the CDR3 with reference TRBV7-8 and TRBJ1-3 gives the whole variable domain GAGVSQSPRYKVAKRGQDVALRCDPISGHVSLFWYQQALGQGPEFLTYFQNEAQLDKSGLPSDRFFAERPEGSVSTLKIQRTQQEDSAVYLCASSLAGPRNTIYFGEGSWLTVV.

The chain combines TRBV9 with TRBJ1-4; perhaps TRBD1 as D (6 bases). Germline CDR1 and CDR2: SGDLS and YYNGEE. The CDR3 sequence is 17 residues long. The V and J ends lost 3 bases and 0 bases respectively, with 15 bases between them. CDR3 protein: CASSASTGWATNEKLFF. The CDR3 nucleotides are TGTGCCAGCAGCGCCTCTACAGGGTGGGCAACTAATGAAAAACTGTTTTTT.

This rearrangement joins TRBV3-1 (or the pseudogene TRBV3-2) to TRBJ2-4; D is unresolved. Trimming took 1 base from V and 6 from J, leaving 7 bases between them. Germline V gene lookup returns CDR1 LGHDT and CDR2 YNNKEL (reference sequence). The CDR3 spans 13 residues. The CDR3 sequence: CASSQAERNIQYF. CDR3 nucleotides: TGTGCCAGCAGCCAAGCGGAGAGAAACATTCAGTACTTC.

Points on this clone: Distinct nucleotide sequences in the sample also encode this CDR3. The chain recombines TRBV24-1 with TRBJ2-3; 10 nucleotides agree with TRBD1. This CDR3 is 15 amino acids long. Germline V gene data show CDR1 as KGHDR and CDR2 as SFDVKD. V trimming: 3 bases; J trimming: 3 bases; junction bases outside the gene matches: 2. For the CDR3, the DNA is TGTGCCACCAGTGATCCGGGACAGGGGACAGATACGCAGTATTTT. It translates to CATSDPGQGTDTQYF.

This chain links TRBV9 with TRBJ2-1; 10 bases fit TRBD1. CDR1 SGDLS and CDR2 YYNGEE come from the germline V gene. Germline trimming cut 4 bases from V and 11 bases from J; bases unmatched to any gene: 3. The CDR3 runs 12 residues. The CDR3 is CASSRQGAQQFF. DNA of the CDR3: TGTGCCAGCAGCCGACAGGGGGCTCAGCAGTTCTTC.

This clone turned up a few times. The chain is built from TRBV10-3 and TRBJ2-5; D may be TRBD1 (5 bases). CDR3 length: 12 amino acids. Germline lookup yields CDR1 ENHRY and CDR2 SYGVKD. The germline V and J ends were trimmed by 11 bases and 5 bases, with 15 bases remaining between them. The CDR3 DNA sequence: TGTGCCTCCCTAGGGCCAGGGGAGACCCAGTACTTC. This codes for CASLGPGETQYF.

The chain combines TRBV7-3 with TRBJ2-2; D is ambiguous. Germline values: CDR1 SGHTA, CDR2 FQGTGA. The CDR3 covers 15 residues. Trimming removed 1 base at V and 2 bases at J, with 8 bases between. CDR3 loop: CASSLNPVNTGELFF. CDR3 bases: TGTGCCAGCAGCTTAAATCCGGTTAACACCGGGGAGCTGTTTTTT.

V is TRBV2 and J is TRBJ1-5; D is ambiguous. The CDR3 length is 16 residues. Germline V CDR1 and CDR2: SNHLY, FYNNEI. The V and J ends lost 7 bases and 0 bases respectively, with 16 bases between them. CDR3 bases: TGTGCCAGCACTATACAGCCCGTTAATAGCAATCAGCCCCAGCATTTT. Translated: CASTIQPVNSNQPQHF.

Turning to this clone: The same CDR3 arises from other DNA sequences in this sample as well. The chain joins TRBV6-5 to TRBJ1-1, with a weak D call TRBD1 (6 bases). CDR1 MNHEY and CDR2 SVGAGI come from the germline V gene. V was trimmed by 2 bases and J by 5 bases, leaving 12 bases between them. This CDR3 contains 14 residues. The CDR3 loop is CASSYISGTTEAFF. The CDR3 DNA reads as TGTGCCAGCAGTTACATTTCCGGGACAACTGAAGCTTTCTTT.